These 16 T cell receptor beta chains were sequenced from one sample in a study of resident and recirculating memory T cells in vitiligo. Libraries were prepared by immunoSEQ multiplex PCR; TCRdb keeps only in-frame clonotypes and omits some of them. This sample yields 40,000 to 50,000 clones, of which 85% to 95% are seen a single time; roughly 5% belongs to the top ten. The sequenced sample consisted of blood. These receptors all come from a male donor with vitiligo.

This chain uses TRBV9 with TRBJ1-1; D is undetermined. The CDR3 loop spans 12 amino acids. V was trimmed by 4 bases and J by 5 bases, leaving 9 bases between them. Germline loops: CDR1 SGDLS, CDR2 YYNGEE. The CDR3 loop reads CASSPTHTEAFF. The CDR3 coding sequence is TGTGCCAGCAGCCCTACTCATACTGAAGCTTTCTTT. Full variable domain (outside the CDR3, taken from reference TRBV9 and TRBJ1-1): DSGVTQTPKHLITATGQRVTLRCSPRSGDLSVYWYQQSLDQGLQFLIQYYNGEERAKGNILERFSAQQFPDLHSELNLSSLELGDSALYFCASSPTHTEAFFGQGTRLTVV.

The gene calls are TRBV10-2 and TRBJ2-1, with 10 bases that match TRBD2. In germline, CDR1 is WSHSY, CDR2 SAAADI. The CDR3 sequence is 15 residues long. The ends lost 6 bases at V and 5 bases at J; junction bases unmatched: 7. The CDR3: CASSRLAGADNEQFF. The CDR3 DNA is TGCGCCAGCAGCCGCCTAGCGGGGGCGGACAATGAGCAGTTCTTC.

The rearrangement uses TRBV7-2 and TRBJ1-2; D is unresolved. The V and J ends lost 3 bases and 4 bases respectively, with 9 bases between them. Germline V gene sequence: CDR1 SGHTA, CDR2 FQGNSA. The CDR3 spans 13 residues. CDR3 region: CASSFQRSYGYTF. CDR3 coding DNA: TGTGCCAGCAGCTTTCAGCGGTCCTATGGCTACACCTTC.

This clone showed up just once. The CDR3 region is CASSLYLAGGPNEQYF. In DNA form, the CDR3 reads TGTGCCAGCAGTTTATATCTAGCGGGGGGCCCTAACGAGCAGTACTTC. The J gene is TRBJ2-7, the V gene TRBV27, with 11 positions matching TRBD2. CDR1 is MNHEY, CDR2 SMNVEV, per germline (reference sequence). The CDR3 runs 16 residues. Trimming at V came to 1 base and at J to 5 bases, leaving 7 bases not matched to a gene.

V gene TRBV7-2 combines with J gene TRBJ2-2; D not certain. The germline V gene encodes CDR1 SGHTA and CDR2 FQGNSA. V was clipped by 4 bases and J by 5 bases, with 8 bases between them. The CDR3 runs to 13 residues. CDR3 loop: CASSSQATGELFF. The CDR3 DNA sequence: TGTGCCAGCAGCTCCCAGGCGACCGGGGAGCTGTTTTTT.

The CDR3 here is CASSESAGRTDTQYF. CDR3 DNA sequence: TGTGCCAGCAGTGAATCAGCGGGGCGCACAGATACGCAGTATTTT. The chain carries TRBV6-1 and TRBJ2-3; TRBD2 matches at 7 bases. Looked up from germline, CDR1 is MNHNS and CDR2 is SASEGT. V gave up 2 bases and J gave up 1 base; unmatched junction bases: 3. This CDR3 is 15 amino acids long.

The chain uses TRBV19 and TRBJ1-6; D perhaps matches TRBD1 (5 bases). CDR1 and CDR2 (germline): LNHDA, SQIVND (reference sequence). There are 14 residues in the CDR3. Trimming stripped 10 bases from V and 6 bases from J, with 16 bases between. The CDR3 is CATQAGLSNSPLHF. The DNA of the CDR3 is TGTGCCACCCAAGCGGGACTGTCTAATTCACCCCTCCACTTT. The variable domain in full, completed from reference TRBV19 and TRBJ1-6, reads DGGITQSPKYLFRKEGQNVTLSCEQNLNHDAMYWYRQDPGQGLRLIYYSQIVNDFQKGDIAEGYSVSREKKESFPLTVTSAQKNPTAFYLCATQAGLSNSPLHFGNGTRLTVT.

The chain employs TRBV18 and TRBJ2-1; D is unclear. Trimming cost V 2 bases and J 7 bases, with 18 bases left between them. Germline V gene data show CDR1 as KGHSH and CDR2 as LQKENI. The CDR3 consists of 16 residues. For the CDR3, the DNA is TGTGCCAGCTCACCAGCTTTAGGTATTGTCGGGAATGAGCAGTTCTTC. This gives the protein CASSPALGIVGNEQFF.

The rearrangement joins TRBV19 to TRBJ1-1, with 7 bases identical to TRBD1. V dropped 5 bases and J dropped 3; count of bases not matched to a gene: 9. CDR1 and CDR2 (germline): LNHDA, SQIVND (reference sequence). There are 15 residues in the CDR3. CDR3 sequence: CASSSYRDRYTEAFF. The CDR3 DNA follows: TGTGCCAGTAGTTCCTACCGGGACAGATACACTGAAGCTTTCTTT.

CDR3 nucleotide sequence: TGTGCCAGCAGCGCTCAGGGGGCCAGCTACAATGAGCAGTTCTTC. Its translation is CASSAQGASYNEQFF. The chain has TRBV9 and TRBJ2-1, with 8 bases identical to TRBD1. The J segment lost 3 bases and the V segment lost 3 bases, leaving 5 bases of the junction unmatched. The CDR3 length is 15 residues. Per germline, CDR1 SGDLS and CDR2 YYNGEE.

This chain links TRBV4-3 with TRBJ2-7; D not certain. Germline CDR1 and CDR2: LGHNA and YSLEER. V was cut by 2 bases and J by 2 bases, with 13 bases left in between. This CDR3 is built from 15 residues. This chain's CDR3 is CASSQSASLTYEQYF. CDR3 nucleotide sequence: TGCGCCAGCAGCCAATCGGCTTCACTAACCTACGAGCAGTACTTC.

The chain uses TRBV9 and TRBJ2-3; TRBD2 matches 8 bases. V gave up 3 bases and J gave up 5 bases; unmatched junction bases: 11. Germline V lookup: CDR1 SGDLS, CDR2 YYNGEE. This CDR3 comprises 16 residues. In DNA, the CDR3 is TGTGCCAGCAGCGCTAGGGCGGGGGGCCACGGAGATACGCAGTATTTT. Amino acid sequence: CASSARAGGHGDTQYF.

The chain recombines TRBV5-4 with TRBJ1-2, with TRBD1 matching over 7 bases. J gave up 7 bases and V 3 bases, and 15 bases lay outside the gene matches. Germline assignment: CDR1 SGHNT and CDR2 YYREEE (reference sequence). CDR3 length: 16 amino acids. In nucleotides, the CDR3 is TGTGCCAGCAGCTACATCAGACAGGGCGAAGGGTCTGGCTACACCTTC. This encodes CASSYIRQGEGSGYTF. The complete variable domain, with remaining parts taken from reference TRBV5-4 and TRBJ1-2, reads ETGVTQSPTHLIKTRGQQVTLRCSSQSGHNTVSWYQQALGQGPQFIFQYYREEENGRGNFPPRFSGLQFPNYSSELNVNALELDDSALYLCASSYIRQGEGSGYTFGSGTRLTVV.

In nucleotides, the CDR3 is TGTGCCAGCACCCACTTTATAAGACAGGGGGGAGTGGTTAGCTACACCTTC. As protein: CASTHFIRQGGVVSYTF. The chain couples TRBV2 to TRBJ1-2; 9 positions agree with TRBD1. Germline V gives CDR1 SNHLY, CDR2 FYNNEI. The V gene end was trimmed by 7 bases and the J gene end by 9 bases; junction bases not matched to a gene: 21. The CDR3 has 17 residues.

The gene calls are TRBV10-1 and TRBJ2-5; 8 bases are a match to TRBD1. The CDR3 consists of 17 residues. V shed 0 bases, J shed 2 bases, and the junction held 8 bases outside the gene matches. The germline V gene encodes CDR1 WNHNN and CDR2 SYGVQD (reference sequence). CDR3 in DNA: TGCGCCAGCAGTGAGTCACTCAGGGGGCCCTTACAAGAGACCCAGTACTTC. It codes for CASSESLRGPLQETQYF.

The chain couples TRBV29-1 to TRBJ1-2; a weak D match, TRBD1 (6 bases). The germline CDR1 and CDR2 sequences are SQVTM and ANQGSEA. The CDR3 length is 13 residues. The V end lost 3 bases, the J end lost 6 bases, and 14 bases lay between the germline ends. The CDR3 loop is CSVDQVGANGYTF. CDR3 DNA sequence: TGCAGCGTTGACCAAGTGGGGGCTAATGGCTACACCTTC.